A selection of T cell receptor beta chains follows, all from one sample in a study of blood T cell repertoires in COVID-19. The data were produced by immunoSEQ multiplex PCR, yet TCRdb's version contains in-frame clones alone and is incomplete. The data show around 250,000 clones, over 75% seen once. The sample comprised PBMCs or T cells enriched from blood (not recorded which). The receptors were gathered from a woman aged 40 to 50 who had been exposed to COVID-19. Both conserved end residues are part of each CDR3. The order of the fields is V gene, D gene, J gene, clone size, CDR3 DNA, CDR3 protein. A D gene is named only where the DNA matches it firmly. Part of the rows lack a size; the others show once, few, many or a class for expanded clones.

v_call: TRBV7-3
d_call: NA
j_call: TRBJ2-7
clone_size: NA
cdr3_nt: TGTGCCAGCAGCCCCCAGTGGAGTACCCCCGGCGAGCAGTACTTC
cdr3_aa: CASSPQWSTPGEQYF

v_call: TRBV19
d_call: NA
j_call: TRBJ2-5
clone_size: NA
cdr3_nt: TGTGCCAGTAGTATGTCTCAGTTGCCCCTGGAGACCCAGTACTTC
cdr3_aa: CASSMSQLPLETQYF

v_call: TRBV9
d_call: NA
j_call: TRBJ2-1
clone_size: NA
cdr3_nt: TGTGCCAGCAGCGTAGAGGGGGGGCTACAGTTCTTC
cdr3_aa: CASSVEGGLQFF

v_call: TRBV19
d_call: NA
j_call: TRBJ1-5
clone_size: NA
cdr3_nt: TGTGCCAGTAGTTCTACAGGGTTTAGTCAGCCCCAGCATTTT
cdr3_aa: CASSSTGFSQPQHF

v_call: TRBV2
d_call: NA
j_call: TRBJ1-1
clone_size: NA
cdr3_nt: TGTGCCAGCACGAATCTACCCACGGGCACTGAAGCTTTCTTT
cdr3_aa: CASTNLPTGTEAFF

v_call: TRBV29-1
d_call: TRBD1
j_call: TRBJ1-1
clone_size: once
cdr3_nt: TGCAGCTTCCGGAACGGACAGGGGGCTTCTGAAGCTTTCTTT
cdr3_aa: CSFRNGQGASEAFF

v_call: TRBV30
d_call: NA
j_call: TRBJ2-7
clone_size: NA
cdr3_nt: TGTGCCTGGAGCATCCCAGGGGAGACCTACGAGCAGTACTTC
cdr3_aa: CAWSIPGETYEQYF

v_call: TRBV29-1
d_call: TRBD1
j_call: TRBJ1-2
clone_size: NA
cdr3_nt: TGCAGCGCAAGGGACAGAAACTATGGCTACACCTTC
cdr3_aa: CSARDRNYGYTF

v_call: TRBV6-5
d_call: TRBD1
j_call: TRBJ1-5
clone_size: once
cdr3_nt: TGTGCCAGCAGAAGGGACAGGGAGGGGGGTCAGCCCCAGCATTTT
cdr3_aa: CASRRDREGGQPQHF

v_call: TRBV6-2/TRBV6-3
d_call: TRBD2
j_call: TRBJ2-3
clone_size: NA
cdr3_nt: TGTGCCAGCAGTCTAATCCTTTCTAGCGGGACAGATACGCAGTATTTT
cdr3_aa: CASSLILSSGTDTQYF

v_call: TRBV5-1
d_call: TRBD1
j_call: TRBJ2-7
clone_size: NA
cdr3_nt: TGCGCCAGCAGCTTGAGCACTGGGACAGGGAACTACGAGCAGTACTTC
cdr3_aa: CASSLSTGTGNYEQYF

v_call: TRBV9
d_call: NA
j_call: TRBJ1-1
clone_size: NA
cdr3_nt: TGTGCCAGCAGTACATCAAGTGGGGGCTGGACTGAAGCTTTCTTT
cdr3_aa: CASSTSSGGWTEAFF

v_call: TRBV7-2
d_call: NA
j_call: TRBJ1-2
clone_size: NA
cdr3_nt: TGTGCCAGCAGCTCAGGCGTGGGGGCTCGTGGCTACACCTTC
cdr3_aa: CASSSGVGARGYTF

v_call: TRBV27
d_call: NA
j_call: TRBJ2-7
clone_size: NA
cdr3_nt: TGTGCCAGCAGGTCGTTCTTGCGTGGGGGCCCTACCTACGAGCAGTACTTC
cdr3_aa: CASRSFLRGGPTYEQYF

v_call: TRBV7-3
d_call: NA
j_call: TRBJ1-6
clone_size: NA
cdr3_nt: TGTGCCAGCAGCTTAAAGGTCAGCGGGAACTCGGATTCACCCCTCCACTTT
cdr3_aa: CASSLKVSGNSDSPLHF

v_call: TRBV4-3
d_call: TRBD2
j_call: TRBJ2-1
clone_size: once
cdr3_nt: TGCGCCAGCAGCCATTCATACCTGGGGCTAGCGGGACCCAATGAGCAGTTCTTC
cdr3_aa: CASSHSYLGLAGPNEQFF

v_call: TRBV28
d_call: TRBD2
j_call: TRBJ2-5
clone_size: NA
cdr3_nt: TGTGCCAGCTTACCGGGGGGCGGGGGGCAAGAGACCCAGTACTTC
cdr3_aa: CASLPGGGGQETQYF

v_call: TRBV7-9
d_call: NA
j_call: TRBJ1-2
clone_size: once
cdr3_nt: TGTGCCAGCAGCTCACAGGACAGTTCCAACTATGGCTACACCTTC
cdr3_aa: CASSSQDSSNYGYTF

v_call: TRBV9
d_call: TRBD1
j_call: TRBJ1-2
clone_size: NA
cdr3_nt: TGTGCCAGCAGCGCTAGCTGGATGTGGACAGGGGAAGGCTACACCTTC
cdr3_aa: CASSASWMWTGEGYTF

v_call: TRBV7-2
d_call: NA
j_call: TRBJ1-6
clone_size: NA
cdr3_nt: TGTGCCAGCAGCTCCCTGGGGGGATACAGCTCCTATAATTCACCCCTCCACTTT
cdr3_aa: CASSSLGGYSSYNSPLHF

v_call: TRBV7-9
d_call: NA
j_call: TRBJ2-4
clone_size: NA
cdr3_nt: TGTGCCAGCAGCCCATACGGGTTTCAGAACATTCAGTACTTC
cdr3_aa: CASSPYGFQNIQYF

v_call: TRBV3-1/TRBV3-2
d_call: NA
j_call: TRBJ1-2
clone_size: NA
cdr3_nt: TGTGCCAGCAGCCAAAGTGCCCAGGCCTTAAGCACCTTC
cdr3_aa: CASSQSAQALSTF

v_call: TRBV7-2
d_call: TRBD1
j_call: TRBJ2-4
clone_size: NA
cdr3_nt: TGTGCCAGCAGCGAAGACAGGGGATCAGACATTCAGTACTTC
cdr3_aa: CASSEDRGSDIQYF

v_call: TRBV2
d_call: NA
j_call: TRBJ2-1
clone_size: NA
cdr3_nt: TGTGCCAGCAGTGATTGGGTACGGGACAATGAGCAGTTCTTC
cdr3_aa: CASSDWVRDNEQFF

v_call: TRBV7-3
d_call: TRBD1
j_call: TRBJ2-1
clone_size: once
cdr3_nt: TGTGCCAGCAGCCTGGGACAGGGTGGCTATGAGCAGTTCTTC
cdr3_aa: CASSLGQGGYEQFF

v_call: TRBV11-2
d_call: NA
j_call: TRBJ1-6
clone_size: NA
cdr3_nt: TGTGCCAGCAGCCAATACCTCCCTGGGGGGGCAGGGTATAATTCACCCCTCCACTTT
cdr3_aa: CASSQYLPGGAGYNSPLHF

v_call: TRBV11-2
d_call: TRBD1
j_call: TRBJ1-4
clone_size: few
cdr3_nt: TGTGCCAGCAGCCCGGGACAGGGGAGCGGTGAAAAACTGTTTTTT
cdr3_aa: CASSPGQGSGEKLFF

v_call: TRBV2
d_call: NA
j_call: TRBJ2-7
clone_size: NA
cdr3_nt: TGTGCCACCATTACTAGCACCTACGAGCAGTACTTC
cdr3_aa: CATITSTYEQYF

v_call: TRBV5-1
d_call: TRBD2
j_call: TRBJ2-1
clone_size: NA
cdr3_nt: TGCGCCAGCAGCTTGGCCTTTATTAGCGGGGCCGCCCCTTCGAATGAGCAGTTCTTC
cdr3_aa: CASSLAFISGAAPSNEQFF

v_call: TRBV11-2
d_call: NA
j_call: TRBJ1-2
clone_size: once
cdr3_nt: TGTGCCAGCAGCCGGGTAACAAACTATGGCTACACCTTC
cdr3_aa: CASSRVTNYGYTF

v_call: TRBV3-1/TRBV3-2
d_call: TRBD2
j_call: TRBJ2-7
clone_size: NA
cdr3_nt: TGTGCCAGCAGCCCACCGGGACTAGCGGGGGGTAGGACCTACGAGCAGTACTTC
cdr3_aa: CASSPPGLAGGRTYEQYF

v_call: TRBV6-5
d_call: NA
j_call: TRBJ1-2
clone_size: NA
cdr3_nt: TGTGCCAGCAGTTACCGGGAAAAGGGCGGCTACACCTTC
cdr3_aa: CASSYREKGGYTF

v_call: TRBV19
d_call: TRBD1
j_call: TRBJ1-6
clone_size: NA
cdr3_nt: TGTGCCAGTAGTATGGTGGGGACAGTAACATTCTCCTATAATTCACCCCTCCACTTT
cdr3_aa: CASSMVGTVTFSYNSPLHF

v_call: TRBV2
d_call: NA
j_call: TRBJ2-1
clone_size: NA
cdr3_nt: TGTGCCAGCAGCGCAGGTATCGAGCAGTTCTTC
cdr3_aa: CASSAGIEQFF

v_call: TRBV27
d_call: TRBD2
j_call: TRBJ2-6
clone_size: NA
cdr3_nt: TGTGCCAGCAGTCGTTCCGGGACTAGCGGCTCTGGGGCCAACGTCCTGACTTTC
cdr3_aa: CASSRSGTSGSGANVLTF